The 4 T cell receptor beta chains reported below all come from one sample, sequenced in a study of blood T cells in healthy people across ages. Combining a sample-barcoded 5' primer with a J-beta primer mix, a second PCR ran for roughly 6 to 12 cycles. TCRdb reanalysed the 5' RACE reads using MiXCR and keeps one entry per CDR3 protein. The sample shows about 1 million distinct CDR3 sequences, under 55% of them seen only once. Sequencing was done on a sample of blood. The source is an older woman in good health.

The V gene is TRBV29-1, the J gene TRBJ2-3; D not resolved. The CDR3 consists of 13 residues. Germline V gene lookup returns CDR1 SQVTM and CDR2 ANQGSEA. V shed 2 bases and J shed 3 bases, with 9 bases lying between them. The CDR3 here is CSVEIDLTDTQYF. In DNA form, the CDR3 reads TGCAGCGTTGAAATAGATTTAACAGATACGCAGTATTTT.

The chain carries TRBV2 and TRBJ1-5, with TRBD1 matching over 7 bases. The V segment lost 4 bases and the J segment 0 bases; nucleotides outside the gene matches: 3. In germline, CDR1 is SNHLY, CDR2 FYNNEI. The length of the CDR3 is 15 residues. The CDR3 DNA is TGTGCCAGCAGTGGGGACAGCTATAGCAATCAGCCCCAGCATTTT. This translates into CASSGDSYSNQPQHF.

The chain recombines TRBV10-1 with TRBJ2-7; D is possibly TRBD2 (5 bases). V was cut by 4 bases and J by 7 bases, with 14 bases left in between. The CDR3 has 13 amino acids. In germline, CDR1 is WNHNN, CDR2 SYGVQD (reference sequence). The CDR3: CASSAAWTGEQYF. CDR3 DNA sequence: TGCGCCAGCAGTGCGGCCTGGACGGGGGAGCAGTACTTC.

This clonotype was found a few times. The gene calls are TRBV6-6 and TRBJ2-5; 10 nucleotides line up with TRBD2. The CDR3 contains 15 residues. Germline loops: CDR1 MNHNY, CDR2 SVGAGI (reference sequence). With V trimmed by 0 bases and J by 5 bases, 3 bases remained unmatched. The CDR3 loop reads CASSYSLAGDETQYF. The CDR3 DNA reads TGTGCCAGCAGTTACTCGCTAGCGGGAGATGAGACCCAGTACTTC.